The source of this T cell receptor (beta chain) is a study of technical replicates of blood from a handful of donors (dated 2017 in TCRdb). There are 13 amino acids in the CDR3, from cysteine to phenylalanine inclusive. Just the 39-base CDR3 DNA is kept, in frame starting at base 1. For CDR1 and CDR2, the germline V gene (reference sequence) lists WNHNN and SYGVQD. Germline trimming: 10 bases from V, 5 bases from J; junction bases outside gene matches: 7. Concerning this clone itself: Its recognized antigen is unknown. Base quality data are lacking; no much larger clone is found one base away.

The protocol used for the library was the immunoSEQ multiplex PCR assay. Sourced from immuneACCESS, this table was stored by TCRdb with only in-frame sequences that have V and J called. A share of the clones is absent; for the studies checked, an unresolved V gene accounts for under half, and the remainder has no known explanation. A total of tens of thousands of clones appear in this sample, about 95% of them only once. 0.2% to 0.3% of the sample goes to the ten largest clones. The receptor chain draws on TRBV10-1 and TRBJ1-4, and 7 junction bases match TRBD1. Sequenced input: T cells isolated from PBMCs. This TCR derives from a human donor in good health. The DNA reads TGCGCCACCCGGGACAGCGTAAATGAAAAACTGTTTTTT. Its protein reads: CATRDSVNEKLFF.